The clone carrying this T cell receptor beta chain was picked up a small number of times. This specimen comes from a study of cytomegalovirus exposure and HLA in healthy donors. Both 60 Vbeta primers and 13 Jbeta primers went into the PCR. Here immunoSEQ multiplex PCR was the method, and the copy in TCRdb shows in-frame clones only, minus some. The sample has just under 250,000 clones, more than 75% seen once; the top ten hold around 5.7%. The germline V gene encodes CDR1 SGDLS and CDR2 YYNGEE. The CDR3 is 15 amino acids. With 0 bases clipped from V and 8 bases from J, the junction kept 4 bases outside the gene matches.

This rearrangement joins TRBV9 to TRBJ2-1; 11 positions agree with TRBD2. Sequenced material: PBMCs. The sequence was collected from a woman between 40 and 50 years old in good health and CMV-seropositive. In nucleotides, the CDR3 is TGTGCCAGCAGCGTAGCACTAGCGGGAGAATATGAGCAGTTCTTC. It specifies CASSVALAGEYEQFF.